This entry concerns a single T cell receptor beta chain. The record originates from a study of blood T cell repertoires in COVID-19. At the level of the study: T cells, B-cell-depleted T cells, or PBMCs provided the cDNA or gDNA that served as material.

The CDR3 runs to 14 residues. V lost 2 bases and J lost 7, with 12 bases in between. Germline-derived CDR1 and CDR2 are SGHRS and YFSETQ. Produced via immunoSEQ multiplex PCR; TCRdb's table is partial and in-frame only. The sample has about 240,000 clones, 83% seen once. This rearrangement joins TRBV5-1 to TRBJ1-4; the D gene is possibly TRBD1 (6 bases). Sequenced material: peripheral blood. The receptor was derived from a human donor in a cohort sampled during active COVID-19. The CDR3 DNA sequence: TGCGCCAGCAGCTTCAGGGGTCTTGGTGAAAAACTGTTTTTT. Translating it yields CASSFRGLGEKLFF.